The text below deals with one TCR beta chain. This receptor's antigen is unknown. No clone much larger than this one lies a single base away; base qualities are absent. The CDR3 has 13 amino acids, counting the end cysteine and phenylalanine. Only the CDR3 part of the read is kept: 39 bases, read in frame from the first base. V drops 9 bases and J drops 4 bases, leaving 16 bases in between. CDR1 and CDR2 were assigned from the germline V gene as MGHRA and YSYEKL. This sample is drawn from a study of blood T cell repertoires in COVID-19 (dated by TCRdb to about 2020). In the study overall: ImmuneRACE Cohort 3 recovered participants were defined by two consecutive negative NP/OP PCR tests, healthcare professional clearance, or symptom resolution. The prospective study material was composed of cDNA or gDNA derived from T cells, B-cell-depleted T cells, or PBMCs. Where available, HLA class I and class II types were obtained from metadata supplied by the sample provider rather than from assay-based typing. Samples from collaborators originated in the United States, Italy and Spain and spanned both the acute and convalescent phases of COVID-19. A freely available public database, intended as a resource for researchers studying the immune response to SARS-CoV-2, is where the repertoires were released. Subjects who had been exposed to COVID-19, were actively infected with it, or had recovered from it provided the deeply sampled blood TCRbeta repertoires that made up the dataset. Samples were obtained from the ongoing ImmuneRACE study (first 160 participants) and from over 1,000 subjects provided by 6 global collaborators. A de-identified subject ID, COVID-19 status, age in years and sex were almost always included in the sample metadata.

Participants in the prospective study were aged roughly 18 to 100 years, lived in about two dozen United States geographic areas, and enrolled through a virtual design. To assign participants to cohorts, the prospective study relied on clinical history that participants themselves reported in a screening survey and a study questionnaire. Mobile phlebotomists in the prospective study collected whole blood, serum and a nasopharyngeal or oropharyngeal swab from every participant. Prospective study participants could optionally give additional blood draws and questionnaires over an approximately 2-month period. Prospective study blood samples were shipped either frozen or at room temperature before DNA extraction. The immunoSEQ Assay, a bias-controlled multiplex PCR, was used to amplify TCRbeta CDR3 regions from genomic DNA. The study's processing was this. The number of nucleated cells in each sample was estimated by amplification of reference gene primers within the assay. To quantify the absolute abundance of each unique TCRbeta CDR3 rearrangement, sequence reads were collapsed and filtered. For each sample, productive Simpson clonality was calculated as the square root of Simpson's diversity index across productive rearrangements. Drawn from immuneACCESS, this table holds only the in-frame rearrangements with V and J called that TCRdb kept. Clones are partly lost; checked studies trace under half to an unresolved V gene and leave the rest unexplained. The DNA gave D and trimming, while V, J and clone size come from that table. The sample has about 210,000 clones on record, about 88% of them singletons. The top ten constitute approximately 23% of the sample.

Findings and caveats that apply to the study as a whole: Clinical and demographic metadata were provided uncurated, with the amount varying by source and participant.

This TCR came from a woman aged 40 to 50 in a cohort exposed to, infected with or recovered from COVID-19 (not recorded which). The sample taken for sequencing was PBMCs or T cells enriched from blood (not recorded which). The sequence joins TRBV4-1 to TRBJ2-7; the D region possibly corresponds to TRBD1 (6 bases align). The CDR3 protein is CASAGTTYYEQYF. The DNA is as follows: TGCGCCAGTGCCGGGACAACCTATTACGAGCAGTACTTC.